This record covers a single T cell receptor (beta chain). This record comes from a study of shared clonotypes between healthy human individuals. The ends were cut back, 4 bases at V and 6 bases at J, with 10 bases in the middle. This CDR3 region has 12 residues. CDR1 and CDR2 from the germline V gene are SQVTM and ANQGSEA. The protocol was immunoSEQ multiplex PCR, while the TCRdb copy is restricted to in-frame clones and leaves out a portion. The sample shows about 1 million clones, under 80% of them seen only once. The source material was memory CD4+ T cells sorted from blood. Subset given: CD45RA-negative fraction. The sequence was collected from a man aged 18 to 29 in good health. This chain links TRBV29-1 with TRBJ2-1, with D maybe TRBD1 (6 bases). The CDR3, as DNA: TGCAGCGTTGGTGCCAGGGGCAATGAGCAGTTCTTC. Protein: CSVGARGNEQFF.